The rows below give T cell receptor beta chains drawn from one sample of a study of cytomegalovirus exposure and HLA in healthy donors. Method: immunoSEQ multiplex PCR; TCRdb's copy keeps in-frame clones and lacks some. The profile shows under 150,000 clones, nearly 80% of them singletons. Sequenced sample: PBMCs. The receptors derive from a male donor in good health and CMV-seronegative. CDR3s include the opening cysteine and the closing phenylalanine or tryptophan. A D gene is named only where the DNA matches it firmly. The listing skips clone size in some rows; elsewhere it reads once, few, many or a size class.

v_gene: TRBV4-3; d_gene: NA; j_gene: TRBJ2-3; abundance: NA; len: 12; CDR3aa: CASGSSTDTQYF; CDR3nt: TGCGCCAGTGGGAGCAGCACAGATACGCAGTATTTT
v_gene: TRBV28; d_gene: NA; j_gene: TRBJ2-1; abundance: once; len: 13; CDR3aa: CASRQDSYNEQFF; CDR3nt: TGTGCCAGCCGACAGGACTCCTACAATGAGCAGTTCTTC
v_gene: TRBV7-2; d_gene: NA; j_gene: TRBJ1-5; abundance: once; len: 14; CDR3aa: CASSLAGSNQPQHF; CDR3nt: TGTGCCAGCAGCTTAGCGGGCAGCAATCAGCCCCAGCATTTT
v_gene: TRBV25-1; d_gene: TRBD2; j_gene: TRBJ2-5; abundance: NA; len: 14; CDR3aa: CASSASGDKETQYF; CDR3nt: TGTGCCAGCAGTGCTAGCGGGGATAAAGAGACCCAGTACTTC
v_gene: TRBV7-8; d_gene: NA; j_gene: TRBJ2-3; abundance: few; len: 13; CDR3aa: CASGDTRGDTQYF; CDR3nt: TGTGCCAGCGGCGACACCCGGGGAGATACGCAGTATTTT
v_gene: TRBV7-9; d_gene: TRBD1; j_gene: TRBJ1-5; abundance: NA; len: 17; CDR3aa: CASSLGTGGPRGQPQHF; CDR3nt: TGTGCCAGCAGCTTAGGAACAGGGGGTCCGCGGGGACAGCCCCAGCATTTT
v_gene: TRBV28; d_gene: TRBD1; j_gene: TRBJ2-5; abundance: NA; len: 15; CDR3aa: CASSPGGRAQETQYF; CDR3nt: TGTGCCAGCAGTCCAGGGGGTCGGGCACAAGAGACCCAGTACTTC
v_gene: TRBV15; d_gene: NA; j_gene: TRBJ1-2; abundance: few; len: 14; CDR3aa: CATSTGAAVPGYTF; CDR3nt: TGTGCCACCAGCACAGGGGCCGCGGTTCCTGGCTACACCTTC
v_gene: TRBV2; d_gene: NA; j_gene: TRBJ1-1; abundance: NA; len: 13; CDR3aa: CASKAGGAVKAFF; CDR3nt: TGTGCCAGCAAGGCTGGGGGCGCGGTGAAAGCTTTCTTT
v_gene: TRBV27; d_gene: NA; j_gene: TRBJ2-3; abundance: NA; len: 16; CDR3aa: CASSTGTIESTDTQYF; CDR3nt: TGTGCCAGCAGTACCGGGACAATCGAGAGCACAGATACGCAGTATTTT
v_gene: TRBV4-3; d_gene: NA; j_gene: TRBJ2-7; abundance: NA; len: 16; CDR3aa: CASSQDDSVRSYEQYF; CDR3nt: TGCGCCAGCAGCCAAGATGACAGCGTCCGCTCCTACGAGCAGTACTTC
v_gene: TRBV5-4; d_gene: TRBD2; j_gene: TRBJ2-5; abundance: NA; len: 15; CDR3aa: CASSPTSGGQETQYF; CDR3nt: TGTGCCAGCAGCCCAACTAGCGGGGGCCAAGAGACCCAGTACTTC
v_gene: TRBV7-9; d_gene: TRBD2; j_gene: TRBJ2-5; abundance: NA; len: 15; CDR3aa: CASSPPAGGKETQYF; CDR3nt: TGTGCCAGCAGCCCGCCCGCGGGGGGGAAAGAGACCCAGTACTTC
v_gene: TRBV6-5; d_gene: TRBD1; j_gene: TRBJ1-1; abundance: once; len: 15; CDR3aa: CASSPRGLGNTEAFF; CDR3nt: TGTGCCAGCTCCCCAAGGGGGCTCGGGAACACTGAAGCTTTCTTT
v_gene: TRBV19; d_gene: NA; j_gene: TRBJ1-2; abundance: NA; len: 12; CDR3aa: CASKWSSLGYTF; CDR3nt: TGTGCCAGTAAGTGGAGTTCCCTCGGCTACACCTTC
v_gene: TRBV6-6; d_gene: NA; j_gene: TRBJ1-1; abundance: NA; len: 13; CDR3aa: CASSVVENTEAFF; CDR3nt: TGTGCCAGCAGTGTCGTAGAGAACACTGAAGCTTTCTTT
v_gene: TRBV9; d_gene: NA; j_gene: TRBJ2-1; abundance: NA; len: 13; CDR3aa: CASSVDLASEQFF; CDR3nt: TGTGCCAGCAGCGTAGACCTCGCGAGCGAACAGTTCTTC
v_gene: TRBV28; d_gene: NA; j_gene: TRBJ2-7; abundance: NA; len: 14; CDR3aa: CASSSPGVHYEQYF; CDR3nt: TGTGCCAGCAGCTCCCCAGGGGTACACTACGAGCAGTACTTC
v_gene: TRBV18; d_gene: TRBD2; j_gene: TRBJ2-5; abundance: NA; len: 11; CDR3aa: CASSREGTQYF; CDR3nt: TGTGCCAGCTCACGGGAGGGGACCCAGTACTTC
v_gene: TRBV6-5; d_gene: NA; j_gene: TRBJ2-7; abundance: NA; len: 15; CDR3aa: CASSYSGESSYEQYF; CDR3nt: TGTGCCAGCAGTTACAGCGGAGAAAGCTCCTACGAGCAGTACTTC
v_gene: TRBV5-4; d_gene: NA; j_gene: TRBJ1-1; abundance: NA; len: 14; CDR3aa: CASSLGIEPTEAFF; CDR3nt: TGTGCCAGCAGCTTGGGAATTGAGCCCACTGAAGCTTTCTTT
v_gene: TRBV4-3; d_gene: NA; j_gene: TRBJ1-2; abundance: NA; len: 15; CDR3aa: CASSPYHGGNYGYTF; CDR3nt: TGCGCCAGCAGCCCCTATCACGGGGGAAACTATGGCTACACCTTC
v_gene: TRBV10-3; d_gene: NA; j_gene: TRBJ1-4; abundance: NA; len: 15; CDR3aa: CATLGEDSLGEKLFF; CDR3nt: TGTGCCACGCTGGGCGAGGACAGCCTCGGGGAAAAACTGTTTTTT
v_gene: TRBV4-3; d_gene: NA; j_gene: TRBJ1-6; abundance: NA; len: 15; CDR3aa: CASSHRSQANSPLHF; CDR3nt: TGCGCCAGCTCTCACAGATCCCAAGCAAATTCACCCCTCCACTTT
v_gene: TRBV7-8; d_gene: TRBD2; j_gene: TRBJ2-3; abundance: NA; len: 16; CDR3aa: CASSSSGGDYTDTQYF; CDR3nt: TGTGCCAGCAGCAGTAGCGGGGGGGATTACACAGATACGCAGTATTTT
v_gene: TRBV7-3; d_gene: NA; j_gene: TRBJ2-1; abundance: NA; len: 11; CDR3aa: CASSAGNEQFF; CDR3nt: TGTGCCAGCAGCGCCGGGAATGAGCAGTTCTTC
v_gene: TRBV7-2; d_gene: NA; j_gene: TRBJ1-1; abundance: NA; len: 15; CDR3aa: CASSPRGDMNTEAFF; CDR3nt: TGTGCCAGCAGCCCACGGGGGGATATGAACACTGAAGCTTTCTTT
v_gene: TRBV9; d_gene: NA; j_gene: TRBJ1-1; abundance: NA; len: 15; CDR3aa: CASSNGRDKNTEAFF; CDR3nt: TGTGCCAGCAGCAATGGGAGAGACAAGAACACTGAAGCTTTCTTT
v_gene: TRBV19; d_gene: NA; j_gene: TRBJ2-5; abundance: NA; len: 13; CDR3aa: CASSIPPGETQYF; CDR3nt: TGTGCCAGTAGTATCCCGCCCGGAGAGACCCAGTACTTC
v_gene: TRBV2; d_gene: TRBD2; j_gene: TRBJ2-7; abundance: NA; len: 12; CDR3aa: CASGRTGGEQYF; CDR3nt: TGTGCCAGCGGACGGACGGGGGGGGAGCAGTACTTC
v_gene: TRBV5-1; d_gene: TRBD1; j_gene: TRBJ2-5; abundance: NA; len: 15; CDR3aa: CASSFSGTDEETQYF; CDR3nt: TGCGCCAGCAGCTTCTCGGGGACAGATGAAGAGACCCAGTACTTC
v_gene: TRBV7-8; d_gene: TRBD1; j_gene: TRBJ2-6; abundance: NA; len: 18; CDR3aa: CASSFRTGEVAGANVLTF; CDR3nt: TGTGCCAGCAGCTTTAGGACAGGGGAGGTGGCTGGGGCCAACGTCCTGACTTTC
v_gene: TRBV9; d_gene: TRBD2; j_gene: TRBJ2-1; abundance: NA; len: 15; CDR3aa: CASSAMGGSYNEQFF; CDR3nt: TGTGCCAGCAGCGCCATGGGGGGGTCCTACAATGAGCAGTTCTTC
v_gene: TRBV7-2; d_gene: TRBD2; j_gene: TRBJ2-1; abundance: NA; len: 16; CDR3aa: CASSLAASGGSDEQFF; CDR3nt: TGTGCCAGCAGCTTAGCGGCTAGCGGGGGGTCCGATGAGCAGTTCTTC
v_gene: TRBV7-9; d_gene: TRBD1; j_gene: TRBJ1-6; abundance: NA; len: 16; CDR3aa: CASSFQTGGLNSPLHF; CDR3nt: TGTGCCAGCAGCTTTCAAACAGGGGGCCTGAATTCACCCCTCCACTTT
v_gene: TRBV5-4; d_gene: NA; j_gene: TRBJ1-2; abundance: NA; len: 14; CDR3aa: CASTQDFSYYGYTF; CDR3nt: TGTGCCAGCACTCAGGACTTTTCGTACTATGGCTACACCTTC
v_gene: TRBV6-6; d_gene: NA; j_gene: TRBJ2-7; abundance: NA; len: 13; CDR3aa: CASTSGGSYEQYF; CDR3nt: TGTGCCAGCACCTCCGGGGGCTCCTACGAGCAGTACTTC
v_gene: TRBV2; d_gene: NA; j_gene: TRBJ1-6; abundance: NA; len: 14; CDR3aa: CASSTGSSNSPLHF; CDR3nt: TGTGCCAGCAGTACCGGGTCCTCCAATTCACCCCTCCACTTT
v_gene: TRBV2; d_gene: TRBD1; j_gene: TRBJ1-5; abundance: NA; len: 14; CDR3aa: CASSLGTGGQPQHF; CDR3nt: TGTGCCAGCAGTCTTGGGACAGGGGGTCAGCCCCAGCATTTT
v_gene: TRBV2; d_gene: NA; j_gene: TRBJ1-1; abundance: once; len: 15; CDR3aa: CASSLAPVGNTEAFF; CDR3nt: TGTGCCAGCAGTTTGGCTCCCGTTGGGAACACTGAAGCTTTCTTT
v_gene: TRBV30; d_gene: NA; j_gene: TRBJ2-3; abundance: NA; len: 12; CDR3aa: CAWSRGTDTQYF; CDR3nt: TGTGCCTGGAGTCGAGGGACAGATACGCAGTATTTT
v_gene: TRBV11-1; d_gene: NA; j_gene: TRBJ1-1; abundance: NA; len: 13; CDR3aa: CASSQGWNTEAFF; CDR3nt: TGTGCCAGCAGCCAGGGGTGGAACACTGAAGCTTTCTTT
v_gene: TRBV28; d_gene: NA; j_gene: TRBJ2-1; abundance: few; len: 18; CDR3aa: CASSFPRLGTKNYNEQFF; CDR3nt: TGTGCCAGCAGTTTTCCCCGTCTAGGGACAAAAAATTACAATGAGCAGTTCTTC
v_gene: TRBV5-1; d_gene: NA; j_gene: TRBJ1-1; abundance: once; len: 13; CDR3aa: CASSHTLSTEAFF; CDR3nt: TGCGCCAGCAGCCATACCCTGAGCACTGAAGCTTTCTTT
v_gene: TRBV13; d_gene: NA; j_gene: TRBJ1-1; abundance: NA; len: 14; CDR3aa: CASSLERGGTEAFF; CDR3nt: TGTGCCAGCAGCTTAGAGCGGGGTGGCACTGAAGCTTTCTTT
v_gene: TRBV6-4; d_gene: NA; j_gene: TRBJ2-3; abundance: NA; len: 14; CDR3aa: CASRRRGPTDTQYF; CDR3nt: TGTGCCAGCAGGCGAAGGGGCCCCACAGATACGCAGTATTTT
v_gene: TRBV19; d_gene: NA; j_gene: TRBJ2-6; abundance: NA; len: 15; CDR3aa: CATAGRSSGANVLTF; CDR3nt: TGTGCCACGGCAGGGCGCTCGTCTGGGGCCAACGTCCTGACTTTC
v_gene: TRBV7-3; d_gene: NA; j_gene: TRBJ2-7; abundance: once; len: 15; CDR3aa: CASSLTPTRGYEQYF; CDR3nt: TGTGCCAGCAGCTTAACCCCAACACGGGGCTACGAGCAGTACTTC
v_gene: TRBV18; d_gene: NA; j_gene: TRBJ2-5; abundance: NA; len: 15; CDR3aa: CASSPRDNRGETQYF; CDR3nt: TGTGCCAGCTCACCACGCGACAACCGAGGGGAGACCCAGTACTTC
v_gene: TRBV6-5; d_gene: NA; j_gene: TRBJ1-3; abundance: few; len: 15; CDR3aa: CASSYSRGTGNTIYF; CDR3nt: TGTGCCAGCAGTTACTCGAGGGGGACTGGAAACACCATATATTTT
v_gene: TRBV6-5; d_gene: NA; j_gene: TRBJ1-5; abundance: NA; len: 14; CDR3aa: CASSYSGEGQPQHF; CDR3nt: TGTGCCAGCAGTTACTCAGGGGAGGGTCAGCCCCAGCATTTT
v_gene: TRBV6-5; d_gene: TRBD1; j_gene: TRBJ1-6; abundance: NA; len: 16; CDR3aa: CASSYGQGVSRSPLHF; CDR3nt: TGTGCCAGCAGTTACGGACAGGGGGTATCAAGATCACCCCTCCACTTT